This passage covers 26 T cell receptor beta chains from one sample sequenced in a study of blood T cells in healthy people across ages. Alongside a J-beta primer mix, a sample-barcoded 5' primer served in a second PCR lasting roughly 7 to 11 cycles. One entry per CDR3 protein, called by TCRdb with MiXCR from the 5' RACE reads. The table lists over a million distinct CDR3 sequences, 40% to 45% of them singletons, with 15% to 20% in the top ten. Source material: blood. These receptors were collected from a woman aged 55-75 years in good health.

V and J are TRBV7-9 and TRBJ2-2, with D unresolved. Per germline, CDR1 SEHNR and CDR2 FQNEAQ (reference sequence). Trimming removed 5 bases at V and 0 bases at J, with 13 bases between. This CDR3 has 16 residues. In nucleotides, the CDR3 is TGTGCCAGCAGCCCCTGGAGAGCCCCGAACACCGGGGAGCTGTTTTTT. It translates to CASSPWRAPNTGELFF.

The chain employs TRBV12-3 or TRBV12-4 and TRBJ2-7; 8 bases match TRBD2. This CDR3 has 16 residues. V shed 2 bases, J shed 4 bases, and the junction held 10 bases outside the gene matches. The CDR3 nucleotides read TGTGCCAGCAGTTTACGGGCGGGGGGCCATGGATACGAGCAGTACTTC. It is translated as CASSLRAGGHGYEQYF.

This clonotype was seen only a few times. The chain links TRBV29-1 to TRBJ2-3; TRBD1 is a possible D gene (6 bases). CDR1 and CDR2 (germline): SQVTM, ANQGSEA. This CDR3 spans 13 amino acids. Trimming removed 5 bases at V and 1 base at J, with 10 bases between. CDR3 amino acids: CSVQQGGTDTQYF. The CDR3 nucleotides read TGCAGCGTTCAACAGGGAGGCACAGATACGCAGTATTTT.

Only a few counts were recorded for this clonotype. This chain uses TRBV10-3 with TRBJ1-2, with a weak D call TRBD1 (5 bases). V lost 2 bases to trimming and J lost 5 bases, with 9 bases between them. CDR1 is ENHRY, CDR2 SYGVKD, per germline. This CDR3 is 13 amino acids long. CDR3 bases: TGTGCCATCAGTGAGGCAGGGCTGTATGGCTACACCTTC. It encodes CAISEAGLYGYTF.

This clonotype came up once. V gene TRBV7-2 combines with J gene TRBJ2-2, with D perhaps TRBD1 or TRBD2 (6 bases each). V was clipped by 1 base and J by 7 bases, with 13 bases between them. There are 15 residues in the CDR3. Germline lookup yields CDR1 SGHTA and CDR2 FQGNSA. CDR3 DNA: TGTGCCAGCAGCTTAGGCTGGGGGCGGGGCGGGGAGCTGTTTTTT. This sequence encodes CASSLGWGRGGELFF.

This clonotype was observed a handful of times. The genes are TRBV10-3 and TRBJ1-1; 8 bases line up with TRBD1. J was trimmed by 4 bases and V by 5 bases; bases with no gene match: 3. This CDR3 has 13 residues. Germline CDR1 and CDR2: ENHRY and SYGVKD. The CDR3: CAISRDRSTEAFF. The CDR3 DNA is TGTGCCATCAGTCGGGACAGGAGCACTGAAGCTTTCTTT.

The rearrangement joins TRBV14 to TRBJ1-2; D unresolved. Trimming pared 1 base from V and 6 bases from J, leaving 9 bases between. CDR1 is SGHDN and CDR2 is FVKESK in the germline V gene. CDR3 length equals 13 residues. In nucleotides, the CDR3 is TGTGCCAGCAGCCAAGGAATTGTCAATGGCTACACCTTC. Amino acids: CASSQGIVNGYTF.

This clonotype came up a few times. The chain carries TRBV4-1 and TRBJ2-7, with TRBD2 matching over 7 bases. V gave up 4 bases and J gave up 1 base; unmatched junction bases: 4. The germline V gene encodes CDR1 MGHRA and CDR2 YSYEKL. The CDR3 covers 14 residues. Written as DNA, the CDR3 is TGCGCCAGCAGCCTCAGGGAGGGTTCCTACGAGCAGTACTTC. It translates to CASSLREGSYEQYF.

The chain uses TRBV7-2 and TRBJ2-2; D not resolved. The germline gives CDR1 SGHTA, CDR2 FQGNSA. Trimming removed 5 bases from V and 6 bases from J, with 16 bases in between. CDR3 length equals 15 residues. The CDR3 bases are TGTGCCAGCAGCCTTGATGGTCGGGCCTCCGGGGAGCTGTTTTTT. Its protein is CASSLDGRASGELFF.

The CDR3 protein is CASMQEGPYNEQYF. Written as DNA, the CDR3 is TGCGCCAGCATGCAGGAGGGCCCCTACAATGAGCAGTACTTC. This sequence joins TRBV5-1 and TRBJ2-7, with D possibly matching TRBD2 (6 bases). Between the trimmed V and J ends, which lost 6 bases and 7 bases, there was a span of 20 bases. Germline V gene lookup returns CDR1 SGHRS and CDR2 YFSETQ. There are 14 residues in the CDR3.

The chain has TRBV6-5 and TRBJ2-5, with 10 bases lining up with TRBD2. CDR1 is MNHEY and CDR2 is SVGAGI in the germline V gene. The junction had 15 bases not matched to a gene; V was cut back by 6 bases and J by 11 bases. The length of the CDR3 is 15 residues. In nucleotides, the CDR3 is TGTGCCAGCAGCCGAAGCGGGAGGGCATGGGATGAGCAGTACTTC. As protein: CASSRSGRAWDEQYF.

This clonotype was counted between two and nine times. The chain carries TRBV5-1 and TRBJ2-7; D remains ambiguous. Looked up from germline, CDR1 is SGHRS and CDR2 is YFSETQ. V dropped 0 bases and J dropped 4 bases, with 11 bases sitting between them. This CDR3 has 14 amino acids. DNA for the CDR3: TGCGCCAGCAGCTTGGCTGGGGATGGTTACGAGCAGTACTTC. It translates to CASSLAGDGYEQYF.

This clonotype has only a few counts. J is TRBJ2-3 and V is TRBV5-1; TRBD2 matches 8 bases. Per the germline V gene, CDR1 is SGHRS and CDR2 is YFSETQ. The J segment lost 0 bases and the V segment lost 4 bases, leaving 4 bases of the junction unmatched. The CDR3 is 15 amino acids. The CDR3 protein is CASSLIAGSTDTQYF. The CDR3 DNA sequence: TGCGCCAGCAGCCTAATAGCGGGAAGCACAGATACGCAGTATTTT.

The chain carries TRBV12-3 or TRBV12-4 and TRBJ2-1; D possibly corresponds to TRBD2 (9 bases). The CDR3 runs 15 residues. V dropped 7 bases and J dropped 6 bases, with 19 bases sitting between them. DNA for the CDR3: TGTGCCAGCAACCTAGCGGGACAGGTTGTCAATGAGCAGTTCTTC. It encodes CASNLAGQVVNEQFF.

The chain links TRBV3-1 to TRBJ2-4; no clear D. The DNA matches TRBJ2-5 better at its end, which makes the J call doubtful. Per germline, CDR1 LGHDT and CDR2 YNNKEL (reference sequence). There are 13 residues in the CDR3. The CDR3 DNA reads TGTGCCAGCAGGAAAAAAGGGCAAGAGACCCAGTACTTC. It translates to CASRKKGQETQYF.

The chain's CDR3 is CASSLGAATDTQYF. The CDR3 region has the DNA TGTGCCAGCAGCTTAGGAGCTGCGACAGATACGCAGTATTTT. This chain links TRBV11-1 with TRBJ2-3; D not resolved. Looked up from germline, CDR1 is SGHAT and CDR2 is FQDESV (reference sequence). V was shortened by 1 base and J by 3 bases, with 8 bases between the two germline ends. This CDR3 contains 14 residues.

Many counts were recorded for this clonotype. This chain connects TRBV6-1 to TRBJ1-6; D not resolved. The CDR3 has 14 amino acids. V lost 6 bases and J lost 4, with 10 bases in between. The germline V gene encodes CDR1 MNHNS and CDR2 SASEGT. The DNA of the CDR3 is TGTGCCAGCAGCGCCGGACCTTATAATTCACCCCTCCACTTT. This translates into CASSAGPYNSPLHF.

A word on this clonotype: One end of the junction fails to match germline, which may point to a read error. The chain carries TRBV28 and TRBJ2-7, with 8 bases matching TRBD1. Germline assignment: CDR1 MDHEN and CDR2 SYDVKM. The CDR3 is 13 residues long. CDR3 bases: TGTGCCAGCAGGGGACAGGCGCCCTATGAGCAGTACTTC. This sequence encodes CASRGQAPYEQYF.

In its sample, this clonotype was seen a few times. The V call is TRBV9, the J call TRBJ2-7; 10 bases are shared with TRBD2. In germline, CDR1 is SGDLS, CDR2 YYNGEE. With V trimmed by 0 bases and J by 0 bases, 3 bases remained unmatched. CDR3 length: 16 amino acids. CDR3: CASSVASSGSSYEQYF. CDR3 sequence (DNA): TGTGCCAGCAGCGTAGCATCTAGCGGGAGCTCCTACGAGCAGTACTTC.

This clonotype was detected a few times. The gene calls are TRBV4-1 and TRBJ1-5, with a weak D call TRBD1 (6 bases). The CDR3 has 15 amino acids. Trimming removed 0 bases from V and 7 bases from J, with 13 bases in between. Germline loops: CDR1 MGHRA, CDR2 YSYEKL. Here the CDR3 reads CASSQDGGQNQPQHF. CDR3 coding DNA: TGCGCCAGCAGCCAAGACGGGGGCCAGAACCAGCCCCAGCATTTT.

The chain links TRBV6-5 to TRBJ1-2; D ambiguous. Deletions cut 2 bases from V and 5 bases from J, with 12 bases between. This CDR3 has 14 amino acids. Germline V CDR1 and CDR2: MNHEY, SVGAGI. CDR3 residues: CASSYVQQPYGYTF. Written as DNA, the CDR3 is TGTGCCAGCAGTTACGTCCAACAGCCTTATGGCTACACCTTC.

This clonotype was picked up many times. The genes are TRBV5-1 and TRBJ2-1; D unresolved. The end of the DNA fits TRBJ2-7 better, so the J call may be wrong. This CDR3 spans 12 amino acids. CDR1 and CDR2 from the germline V gene are SGHRS and YFSETQ. CDR3 sequence reads: CASSLVYNEQYF. The CDR3 bases are TGCGCCAGCAGCTTGGTTTACAATGAGCAGTACTTC.

The V and J genes are TRBV20-1 and TRBJ2-6; TRBD1 agrees at 9 bases. The V gene end was trimmed by 1 base and the J gene end by 1 base; junction bases not matched to a gene: 8. CDR1 and CDR2 (germline): DFQATT, SNEGSKA (reference sequence). The CDR3 contains 18 residues. The CDR3 is CSARAGTGRGSGANVLTF. CDR3 DNA: TGCAGTGCTAGAGCTGGGACAGGGAGAGGATCTGGGGCCAACGTCCTGACTTTC.

This clonotype has only a few counts. The gene calls are TRBV5-1 and TRBJ1-1; 7 positions agree with TRBD1. After removal of 4 bases from V and 1 base from J, the junction contained 7 bases not matched to a gene. CDR3 length: 15 amino acids. Germline V lookup: CDR1 SGHRS, CDR2 YFSETQ. The CDR3 sequence is CASSQSGTANTEAFF. The CDR3 region has the DNA TGCGCCAGCAGCCAATCCGGGACAGCGAACACTGAAGCTTTCTTT.

CDR3 DNA: TGCGCCAGCAGTGATAGGGGGATCGAGCAGTACTTC. Amino acid sequence: CASSDRGIEQYF. This chain links TRBV10-2 with TRBJ2-4; a weak D match, TRBD1 (6 bases). The J call may be faulty, since TRBJ2-7 better matches the DNA end. Per the germline V gene, CDR1 is WSHSY and CDR2 is SAAADI. The CDR3 sequence is 12 residues long.

The V call is TRBV6-5, the J call TRBJ2-7; D might be TRBD1 or TRBD2, each matching 5 bases. CDR1 and CDR2 (germline): MNHEY, SVGAGI. The V and J ends lost 7 bases and 2 bases respectively, with 18 bases between them. This CDR3 contains 15 residues. CDR3 nucleotide sequence: TGTGCCAGCACCCGTTCGGGGCAGGGAACCTACGAGCAGTACTTC. Its protein product is CASTRSGQGTYEQYF.